The 3 T cell receptor beta chains reported below all come from one sample, sequenced in a study of shared clonotypes between healthy human individuals. TCRdb's table, derived via immunoSEQ multiplex PCR, lists solely in-frame clones and lacks some. Of about 1,800,000 clones detected, roughly 94% appear once; the ten largest clones hold 1.2%. Naive CD8 isolation took CD45RO-negative cells positively selected for CCR7 and excluded terminally differentiated effector memory CD45RA+ cells. The sequenced material came from naive CD8+ T cells sorted from blood. The receptors were sampled from a man aged 18 to 30 in good health.

The DNA of the CDR3 is TGCGCCAGCAGCCCCGCCCGACTAGCGGGAGACGAGCAGTTCTTC. Translating gives CASSPARLAGDEQFF. The gene calls are TRBV10-2 and TRBJ2-1; 12 nucleotides match TRBD2. J lost 10 bases, V lost 6 bases, and 10 bases had no gene match. Germline V gene sequence: CDR1 WSHSY, CDR2 SAAADI. The CDR3 is 15 amino acids.

Notes on this clone: Other DNA sequences within the sample encode an identical CDR3. The genes are TRBV9 and TRBJ2-7; 10 nucleotides agree with TRBD1. The V segment lost 0 bases and the J segment 1 base; nucleotides outside the gene matches: 1. This CDR3 region has 15 residues. Germline V CDR1 and CDR2: SGDLS, YYNGEE. CDR3 bases: TGTGCCAGCAGCGTAGGGACAGGGGGTTCCTACGAGCAGTACTTC. This codes for CASSVGTGGSYEQYF. Together with reference TRBV9 and TRBJ2-7, the CDR3 gives the full variable domain: DSGVTQTPKHLITATGQRVTLRCSPRSGDLSVYWYQQSLDQGLQFLIQYYNGEERAKGNILERFSAQQFPDLHSELNLSSLELGDSALYFCASSVGTGGSYEQYFGPGTRLTVT.

A remark on this clone: Other DNA sequences in this specimen translate into the identical CDR3. The chain has TRBV6-5 and TRBJ2-7; 7 bases align to TRBD2. V gave up 0 bases and J gave up 2 bases; unmatched junction bases: 7. CDR1 and CDR2 (germline): MNHEY, SVGAGI. The CDR3 runs to 16 residues. CDR3: CASSYSSGTEAYEQYF. Written as DNA, the CDR3 is TGTGCCAGCAGTTACTCAAGCGGGACCGAGGCCTACGAGCAGTACTTC.